This entry lists 5 T cell receptor beta chains sequenced from one sample in a study of blood T cells in healthy people across ages (dated by TCRdb to between 2014 and 2017). Library creation used 5' RACE. TCRdb records Illumina HiSeq 2500 as the sequencer. A second PCR of roughly 7 to 11 cycles was run with a J-beta primer mix and a sample-barcoded 5' primer. The public reads were run again by TCRdb, first through fastp at Q25 and then through MiXCR, and only productive beta chains were kept. Each entry is one CDR3 protein sequence, shown with its most common DNA and genes. The sample records roughly 640,000 distinct CDR3 sequences, under 30% of which are singletons. The ten largest clonotypes hold around 14% of the sample. Material for sequencing was blood. These receptors all come from a woman older than 75 in good health.

This clonotype appeared many times. The chain uses TRBV6-5 and TRBJ1-6, with 11 bases lining up with TRBD1. The germline gives CDR1 MNHEY, CDR2 SVGAGI. The CDR3 contains 14 residues. V was pared by 5 bases and J by 9 bases, with 3 bases of the junction left unmatched. CDR3 amino acids: CASSGQGASSPLHF. The CDR3, as DNA: TGTGCCAGCAGTGGACAGGGGGCATCTTCACCCCTCCACTTT.

This clonotype was seen more than once but under ten times. It may be a read error: a sequence one base away is much more abundant. The V call is TRBV5-1, the J call TRBJ2-6; weak D call: TRBD1 (5 bases). Germline V gene data show CDR1 as SGHRS and CDR2 as YFSETQ. CDR3 length equals 14 residues. For the CDR3, the DNA is TGCGCCAGCAGCCTGGCACTTGGGGCCAACGTCCGGACTTTC. It yields the protein CASSLALGANVRTF.

This clonotype was picked up many times. The CDR3 sequence: CASSGTASSRNEQFF. The CDR3 region has the DNA TGTGCCAGCAGCGGGACGGCCTCAAGTAGGAATGAGCAGTTCTTC. The chain couples TRBV9 to TRBJ2-1; D is unclear. Trimming shortened V by 3 bases and J by 7 bases, and 17 bases separated the two germline ends. This CDR3 spans 15 amino acids. Germline V lookup: CDR1 SGDLS, CDR2 YYNGEE.

This rearrangement joins TRBV28 to TRBJ2-5, with D unresolved. V dropped 5 bases and J dropped 1 base, with 11 bases sitting between them. The CDR3 is 14 residues long. CDR1 is MDHEN and CDR2 is SYDVKM in the germline V gene. The CDR3 sequence: CASSHATVQETQYF. Written as DNA, the CDR3 is TGTGCCAGCAGTCACGCGACGGTCCAAGAGACCCAGTACTTC.

This clonotype was detected many times. The CDR3 sequence: CASSYPQRHGETQYF. Here the CDR3 DNA reads TGTGCCAGCAGCTACCCGCAGAGACACGGGGAGACCCAGTACTTC. J is TRBJ2-5 and V is TRBV6-6; D not resolved. Trimming removed 6 bases at V and 5 bases at J, with 19 bases between. The CDR3 covers 15 residues. The germline V gene encodes CDR1 MNHNY and CDR2 SVGAGI (reference sequence).